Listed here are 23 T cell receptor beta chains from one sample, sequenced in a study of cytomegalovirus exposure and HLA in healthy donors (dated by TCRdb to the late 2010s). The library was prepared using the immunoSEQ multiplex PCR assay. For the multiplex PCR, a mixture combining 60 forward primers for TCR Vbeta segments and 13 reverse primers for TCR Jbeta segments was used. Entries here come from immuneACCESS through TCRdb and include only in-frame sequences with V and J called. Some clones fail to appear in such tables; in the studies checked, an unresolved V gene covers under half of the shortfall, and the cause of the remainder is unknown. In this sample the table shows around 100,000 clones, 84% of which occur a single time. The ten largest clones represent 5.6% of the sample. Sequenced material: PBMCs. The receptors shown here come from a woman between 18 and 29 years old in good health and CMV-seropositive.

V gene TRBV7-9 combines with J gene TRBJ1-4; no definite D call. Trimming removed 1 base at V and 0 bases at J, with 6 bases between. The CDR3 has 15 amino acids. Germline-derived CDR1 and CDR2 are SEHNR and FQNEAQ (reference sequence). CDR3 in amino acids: CASSLGGTTNEKLFF. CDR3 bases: TGTGCCAGCAGCTTAGGCGGAACAACTAATGAAAAACTGTTTTTT.

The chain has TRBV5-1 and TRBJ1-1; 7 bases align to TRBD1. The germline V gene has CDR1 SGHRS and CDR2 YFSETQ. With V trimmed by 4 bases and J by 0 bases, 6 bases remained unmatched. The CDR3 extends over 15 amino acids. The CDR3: CASSPLTGMNTEAFF. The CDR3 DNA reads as TGCGCCAGCAGCCCGTTGACAGGGATGAACACTGAAGCTTTCTTT.

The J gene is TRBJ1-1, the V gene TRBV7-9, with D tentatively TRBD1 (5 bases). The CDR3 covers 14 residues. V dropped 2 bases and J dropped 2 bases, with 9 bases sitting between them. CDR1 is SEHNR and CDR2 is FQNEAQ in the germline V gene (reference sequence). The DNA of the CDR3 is TGTGCCAGCAGCTTAACAGGAGTAAACACTGAAGCTTTCTTT. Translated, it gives CASSLTGVNTEAFF.

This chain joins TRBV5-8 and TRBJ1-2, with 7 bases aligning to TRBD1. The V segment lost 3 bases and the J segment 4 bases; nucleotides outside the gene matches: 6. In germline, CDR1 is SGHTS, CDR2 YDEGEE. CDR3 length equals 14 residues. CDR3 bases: TGTGCCAGCAGCTACAACAGGGGTGGCTATGGCTACACCTTC. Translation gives CASSYNRGGYGYTF. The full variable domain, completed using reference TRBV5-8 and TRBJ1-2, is EAGVTQSPTHLIKTRGQQATLRCSPISGHTSVYWYQQALGLGLQFLLWYDEGEERNRGNFPPRFSGRQFPNYSSELNVNALELEDSALYLCASSYNRGGYGYTFGSGTRLTVV.

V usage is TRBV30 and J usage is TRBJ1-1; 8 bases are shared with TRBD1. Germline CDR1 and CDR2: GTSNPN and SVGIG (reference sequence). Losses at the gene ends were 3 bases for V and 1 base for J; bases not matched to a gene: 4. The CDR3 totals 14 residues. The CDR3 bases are TGTGCCTGGAGGACAGGGGTCGGGAACACTGAAGCTTTCTTT. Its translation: CAWRTGVGNTEAFF.

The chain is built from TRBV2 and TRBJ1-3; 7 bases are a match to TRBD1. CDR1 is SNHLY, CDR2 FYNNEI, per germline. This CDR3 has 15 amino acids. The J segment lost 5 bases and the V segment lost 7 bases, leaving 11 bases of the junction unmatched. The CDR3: CASTLGDSRRNTIYF. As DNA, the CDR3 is TGTGCCAGCACCCTAGGGGACAGTCGGAGAAACACCATATATTTT. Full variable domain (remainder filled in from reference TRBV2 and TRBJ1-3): EPEVTQTPSHQVTQMGQEVILRCVPISNHLYFYWYRQILGQKVEFLVSFYNNEISEKSEIFDDQFSVERPDGSNFTLKIRSTKLEDSAMYFCASTLGDSRRNTIYFGEGSWLTVV.

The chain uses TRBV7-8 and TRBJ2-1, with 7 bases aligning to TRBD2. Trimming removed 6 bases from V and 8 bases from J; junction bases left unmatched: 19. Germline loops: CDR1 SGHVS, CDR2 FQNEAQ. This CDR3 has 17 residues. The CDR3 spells CASRLRGGGTPAYEQFF. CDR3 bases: TGTGCCAGCAGATTGCGAGGCGGGGGAACCCCCGCCTATGAGCAGTTCTTC.

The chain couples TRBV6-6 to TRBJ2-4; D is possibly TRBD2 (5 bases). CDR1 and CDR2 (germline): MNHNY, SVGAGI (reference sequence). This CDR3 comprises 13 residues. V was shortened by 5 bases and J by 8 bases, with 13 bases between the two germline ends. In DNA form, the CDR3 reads TGTGCCAGCAGTAGCGACCCGAGGGACATTCAGTACTTC. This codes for CASSSDPRDIQYF.

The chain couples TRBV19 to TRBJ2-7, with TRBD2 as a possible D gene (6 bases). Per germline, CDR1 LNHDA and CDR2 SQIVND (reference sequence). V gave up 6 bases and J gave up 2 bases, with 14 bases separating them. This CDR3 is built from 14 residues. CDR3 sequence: CASRPGRGAYEQYF. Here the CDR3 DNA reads TGTGCCAGTAGACCTGGGCGGGGAGCCTACGAGCAGTACTTC.

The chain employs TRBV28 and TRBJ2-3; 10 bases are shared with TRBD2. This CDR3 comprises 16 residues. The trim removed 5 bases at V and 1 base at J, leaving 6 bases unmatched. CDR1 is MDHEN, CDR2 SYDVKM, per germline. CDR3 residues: CASSARGTSGTDTQYF. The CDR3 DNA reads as TGTGCCAGCAGTGCCCGAGGGACTAGCGGCACAGATACGCAGTATTTT.

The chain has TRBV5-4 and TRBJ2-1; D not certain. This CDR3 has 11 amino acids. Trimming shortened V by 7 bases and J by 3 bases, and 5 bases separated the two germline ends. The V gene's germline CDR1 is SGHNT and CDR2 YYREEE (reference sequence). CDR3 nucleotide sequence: TGTGCCAGCGAGAGCTACAATGAGCAGTTCTTC. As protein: CASESYNEQFF.

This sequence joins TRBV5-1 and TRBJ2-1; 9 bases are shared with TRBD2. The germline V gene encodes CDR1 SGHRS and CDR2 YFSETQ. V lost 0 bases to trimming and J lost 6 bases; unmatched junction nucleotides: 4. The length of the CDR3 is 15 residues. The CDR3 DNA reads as TGCGCCAGCAGCTTGGCCGGACTAGCGCTCAATGAGCAGTTCTTC. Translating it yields CASSLAGLALNEQFF.

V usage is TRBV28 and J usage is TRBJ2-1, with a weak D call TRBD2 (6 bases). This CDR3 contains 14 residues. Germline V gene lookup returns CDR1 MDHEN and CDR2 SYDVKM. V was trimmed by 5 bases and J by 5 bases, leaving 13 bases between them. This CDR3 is CASSATGLHNEQFF. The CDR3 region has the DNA TGTGCCAGCAGTGCTACAGGACTACACAATGAGCAGTTCTTC.

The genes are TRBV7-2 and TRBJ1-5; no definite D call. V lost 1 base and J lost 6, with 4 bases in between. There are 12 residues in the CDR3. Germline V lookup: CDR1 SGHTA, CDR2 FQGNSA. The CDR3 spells CASSLDSQPQHF. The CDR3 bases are TGTGCCAGCAGCTTAGATAGTCAGCCCCAGCATTTT.

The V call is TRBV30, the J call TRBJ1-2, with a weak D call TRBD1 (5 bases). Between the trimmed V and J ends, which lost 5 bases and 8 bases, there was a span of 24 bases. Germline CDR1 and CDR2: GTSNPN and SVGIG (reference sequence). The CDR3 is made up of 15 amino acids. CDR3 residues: CAWHPPGRVSRGYTF. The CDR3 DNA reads TGTGCCTGGCATCCCCCGGGCAGGGTGTCTCGCGGCTACACCTTC.

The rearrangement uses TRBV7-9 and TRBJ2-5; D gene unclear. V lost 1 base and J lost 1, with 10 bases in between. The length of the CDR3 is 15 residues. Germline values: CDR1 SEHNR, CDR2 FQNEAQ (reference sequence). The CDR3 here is CASSLDGGFQETQYF. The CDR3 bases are TGTGCCAGCAGCTTAGATGGCGGATTCCAAGAGACCCAGTACTTC.

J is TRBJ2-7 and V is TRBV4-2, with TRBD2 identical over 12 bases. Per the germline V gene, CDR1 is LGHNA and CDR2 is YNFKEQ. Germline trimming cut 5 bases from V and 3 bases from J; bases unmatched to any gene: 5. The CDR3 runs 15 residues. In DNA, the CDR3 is TGTGCCAGCAGCACCGGGACTAGCGGGTTCTACGAGCAGTACTTC. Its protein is CASSTGTSGFYEQYF.

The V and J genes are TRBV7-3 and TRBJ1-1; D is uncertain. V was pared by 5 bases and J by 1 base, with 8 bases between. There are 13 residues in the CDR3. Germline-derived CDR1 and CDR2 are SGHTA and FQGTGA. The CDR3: CASSRQSNTEAFF. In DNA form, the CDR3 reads TGTGCCAGCAGCCGACAATCGAACACTGAAGCTTTCTTT.

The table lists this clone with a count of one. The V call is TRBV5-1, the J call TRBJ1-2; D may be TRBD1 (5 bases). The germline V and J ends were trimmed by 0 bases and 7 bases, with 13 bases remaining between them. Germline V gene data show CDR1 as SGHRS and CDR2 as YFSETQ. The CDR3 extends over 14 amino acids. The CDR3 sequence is CASSLDGGGSGYTF. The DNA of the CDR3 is TGCGCCAGCAGCTTGGATGGGGGAGGGAGTGGCTACACCTTC.

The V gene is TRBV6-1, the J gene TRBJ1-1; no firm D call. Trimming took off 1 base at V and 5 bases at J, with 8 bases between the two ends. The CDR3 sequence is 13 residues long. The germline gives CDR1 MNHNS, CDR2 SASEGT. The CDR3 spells CASSEGSWTEAFF. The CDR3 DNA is TGTGCCAGCAGTGAAGGGAGTTGGACTGAAGCTTTCTTT.

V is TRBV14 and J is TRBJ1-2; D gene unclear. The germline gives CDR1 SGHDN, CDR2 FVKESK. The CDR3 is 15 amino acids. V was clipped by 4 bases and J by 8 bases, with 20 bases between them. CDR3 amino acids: CASSPTSGYIVGYTF. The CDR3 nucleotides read TGTGCCAGCAGCCCTACCTCCGGGTATATCGTCGGCTACACCTTC. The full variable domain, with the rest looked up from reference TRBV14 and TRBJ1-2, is EAGVTQFPSHSVIEKGQTVTLRCDPISGHDNLYWYRRVMGKEIKFLLHFVKESKQDESGMPNNRFLAERTGGTYSTLKVQPAELEDSGVYFCASSPTSGYIVGYTFGSGTRLTVV.

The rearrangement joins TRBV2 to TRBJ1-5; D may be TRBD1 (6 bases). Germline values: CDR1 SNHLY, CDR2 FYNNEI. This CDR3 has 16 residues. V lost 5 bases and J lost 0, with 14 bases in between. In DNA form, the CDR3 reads TGTGCCAGCAGTAAACAGGGCGTGCTTAGCAATCAGCCCCAGCATTTT. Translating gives CASSKQGVLSNQPQHF.

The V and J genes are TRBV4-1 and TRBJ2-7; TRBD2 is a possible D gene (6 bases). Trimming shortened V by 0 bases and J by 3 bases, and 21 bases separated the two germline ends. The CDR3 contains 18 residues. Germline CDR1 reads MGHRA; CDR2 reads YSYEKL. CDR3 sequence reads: CASSQEVRRGRFGYEQYF. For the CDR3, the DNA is TGCGCCAGCAGCCAAGAGGTGAGGCGGGGACGTTTTGGCTACGAGCAGTACTTC.